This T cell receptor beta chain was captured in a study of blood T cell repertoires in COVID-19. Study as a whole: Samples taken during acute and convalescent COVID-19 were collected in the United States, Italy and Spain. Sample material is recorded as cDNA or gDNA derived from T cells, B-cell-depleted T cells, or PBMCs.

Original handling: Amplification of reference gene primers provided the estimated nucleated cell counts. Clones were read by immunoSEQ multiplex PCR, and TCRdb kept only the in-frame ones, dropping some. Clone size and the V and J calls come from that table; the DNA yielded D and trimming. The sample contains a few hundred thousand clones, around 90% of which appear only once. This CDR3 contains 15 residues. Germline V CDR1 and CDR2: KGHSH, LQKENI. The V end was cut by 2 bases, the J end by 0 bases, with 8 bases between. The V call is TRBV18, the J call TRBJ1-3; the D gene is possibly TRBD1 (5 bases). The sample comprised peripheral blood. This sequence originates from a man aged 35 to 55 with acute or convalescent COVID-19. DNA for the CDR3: TGTGCCAGCTCACCATACCAGGGCTCTGGAAACACCATATATTTT. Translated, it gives CASSPYQGSGNTIYF.